One and the same sample provided the 27 T cell receptor beta chains below, sequenced in a study of beta chain features in type 1 diabetes. Since all of the isolated RNA was reverse transcribed, expressed TCRB transcripts were what got sequenced. The data were produced by immunoSEQ multiplex PCR, yet TCRdb's version contains in-frame clones alone and is incomplete. This sample has about 130,000 clones, with approximately 9.2% found just once. Sequences were obtained from central memory CD4+ T cells from blood. These receptor sequences come from a young man in good health.

With regard to this clone: Additional DNA sequences in this sample encode the identical CDR3. V gene TRBV28 combines with J gene TRBJ1-5; no firm D call. V was trimmed by 5 bases and J by 0 bases, leaving 11 bases between them. This CDR3 has 15 residues. Germline V lookup: CDR1 MDHEN, CDR2 SYDVKM. This CDR3 is CASSLPGGSNQPQHF. CDR3 nucleotide sequence: TGTGCCAGCAGTCTCCCCGGTGGTAGCAATCAGCCCCAGCATTTT.

This clone was recorded many times. The chain has TRBV30 and TRBJ2-1, with 8 bases that match TRBD2. The V gene's germline CDR1 is GTSNPN and CDR2 SVGIG (reference sequence). Losses at the gene ends were 2 bases for V and 13 bases for J; bases not matched to a gene: 4. CDR3 size: 11 residues. The CDR3 DNA reads TGTGCCTGGAGTTCCGGGACTAGTCAGTTCTTC. It specifies CAWSSGTSQFF.

This rearrangement joins TRBV30 to TRBJ2-7, with D possibly being TRBD1 (6 bases). This CDR3 region has 11 residues. Germline loops: CDR1 GTSNPN, CDR2 SVGIG (reference sequence). V lost 5 bases and J lost 3, with 8 bases in between. CDR3 nucleotide sequence: TGTGCCTGGGGGGGCAACTACGAGCAGTACTTC. As protein: CAWGGNYEQYF.

This clone was detected many times. V gene TRBV19 combines with J gene TRBJ2-7, with a possible D match to TRBD2 (6 bases). V shed 4 bases and J shed 4 bases, with 14 bases lying between them. The germline V gene encodes CDR1 LNHDA and CDR2 SQIVND (reference sequence). There are 14 residues in the CDR3. CDR3 DNA: TGTGCCAGTAGTAAAGCGGGCTCGGGGTACGAGCAGTACTTC. Its protein product is CASSKAGSGYEQYF.

This sequence joins TRBV4-3 and TRBJ2-3; D perhaps matches TRBD2 (6 bases). V was pared by 1 base and J by 5 bases, with 19 bases between. The V gene's germline CDR1 is LGHNA and CDR2 YSLEER. The CDR3 length is 17 residues. The CDR3 here is CASSQGHVWGERDTQYF. The CDR3 DNA reads as TGCGCCAGCAGCCAAGGACACGTTTGGGGGGAGAGAGATACGCAGTATTTT.

This clone was detected only a few times. V is TRBV25-1 and J is TRBJ2-5; D is possibly TRBD2 (7 bases). The length of the CDR3 is 15 residues. Germline CDR1 reads MGHDK; CDR2 reads SYGVNS. V was cut by 1 base and J by 5 bases, with 14 bases left in between. For the CDR3, the DNA is TGTGCCAGCAGTGAATTCGCGGGGGCCGGGGAGACCCAGTACTTC. This encodes CASSEFAGAGETQYF.

V usage is TRBV29-1 and J usage is TRBJ1-2; D is undetermined. Trimming took off 1 base at V and 8 bases at J, with 17 bases between the two ends. Germline lookup yields CDR1 SQVTM and CDR2 ANQGSEA. This CDR3 is 14 amino acids long. Here the CDR3 reads CSVEASGSGGGYTF. The CDR3 region has the DNA TGCAGCGTTGAAGCTTCGGGATCGGGCGGGGGCTACACCTTC.

This rearrangement joins TRBV7-6 to TRBJ2-1, with 7 bases aligning to TRBD2. The CDR3 consists of 16 residues. Germline CDR1 reads SGHVS; CDR2 reads FNYEAQ. Trimming cost V 4 bases and J 0 bases; bases outside gene matches: 6. CDR3 protein: CASSSMRGSSYNEQFF. The CDR3 DNA sequence: TGTGCCAGCAGCTCCATGCGGGGGAGCTCCTACAATGAGCAGTTCTTC.

This clone was detected only a few times. The chain carries TRBV7-2 and TRBJ2-4; TRBD1 matches 11 bases. The germline V gene has CDR1 SGHTA and CDR2 FQGNSA. The CDR3 has 17 amino acids. J was trimmed by 3 bases and V by 5 bases; bases with no gene match: 9. The CDR3 DNA follows: TGTGCCAGCAGCCCGCAAGGGACAGGGGGTGTCAAAAACATTCAGTACTTC. Translation: CASSPQGTGGVKNIQYF. Filled out from reference TRBV7-2 and TRBJ2-4, the complete variable domain reads GAGVSQSPSNKVTEKGKDVELRCDPISGHTALYWYRQSLGQGLEFLIYFQGNSAPDKSGLPSDRFSAERTGGSVSTLTIQRTQQEDSAVYLCASSPQGTGGVKNIQYFGAGTRLSVL.

This clone appeared a few times. The V and J genes are TRBV28 and TRBJ1-2, with a possible D match to TRBD1 (6 bases). Germline values: CDR1 MDHEN, CDR2 SYDVKM. The V gene lost 6 bases and the J gene lost 5 bases, with 10 bases spanning the gap. The CDR3 is 12 residues long. CDR3 nucleotides: TGTGCCAGCAGCTCGGACAGTTATGGCTACACCTTC. Protein: CASSSDSYGYTF.

The chain links TRBV7-2 to TRBJ2-5; TRBD2 is a possible D gene (7 bases). The CDR3 is made up of 15 amino acids. Germline values: CDR1 SGHTA, CDR2 FQGNSA. The V end was cut by 5 bases, the J end by 4 bases, with 17 bases between. The CDR3 loop reads CASSQWGGASETQYF. Here the CDR3 DNA reads TGTGCCAGCAGCCAATGGGGGGGGGCCTCAGAGACCCAGTACTTC.

This clone was seen a handful of times. The CDR3 here is CAWTSGDQAQYF. For the CDR3, the DNA is TGTGCCTGGACTAGCGGGGACCAGGCCCAGTACTTC. The V gene is TRBV7-2, the J gene TRBJ2-5; TRBD2 aligns across 12 bases. Germline CDR1 is SGHTA and CDR2 is FQGNSA. This CDR3 region has 12 residues. V lost 11 bases and J lost 9; bases outside the gene matches: 7.

The chain couples TRBV14 to TRBJ1-1, with D possibly TRBD1 on 5 matching bases. Per germline, CDR1 SGHDN and CDR2 FVKESK. V lost 4 bases to trimming and J lost 0 bases, with 9 bases between them. CDR3 length: 14 amino acids. Written as DNA, the CDR3 is TGTGCCAGCAGCCGTATGACAGTGAACACTGAAGCTTTCTTT. Amino acid sequence: CASSRMTVNTEAFF.

This clone has only a few counts. The V call is TRBV11-2, the J call TRBJ2-2, with no clear D. The V gene's germline CDR1 is SGHAT and CDR2 FQNNGV. The CDR3 sequence is 14 residues long. V lost 4 bases, J lost 4 bases, and 10 bases lay in between. The CDR3, as DNA: TGTGCCAGCAGCTCGCCAACTCGCACCGGGGAGCTGTTTTTT. Amino acids: CASSSPTRTGELFF.

The chain has TRBV18 and TRBJ2-7; tentative D call: TRBD1 (6 bases). The CDR3 length is 13 residues. The ends were cut back, 4 bases at V and 4 bases at J, with 11 bases in the middle. The germline V gene encodes CDR1 KGHSH and CDR2 LQKENI. The CDR3 spells CASSRDIQYEQYF. The CDR3, as DNA: TGTGCCAGCTCACGGGACATCCAATACGAGCAGTACTTC. Drawing the rest from reference TRBV18 and TRBJ2-7, the complete variable domain is NAGVMQNPRHLVRRRGQEARLRCSPMKGHSHVYWYRQLPEEGLKFMVYLQKENIIDESGMPKERFSAEFPKEGPSILRIQQVVRGDSAAYFCASSRDIQYEQYFGPGTRLTVT.

V usage is TRBV27 and J usage is TRBJ1-1; D might be TRBD1 (6 bases). V was pared by 6 bases and J by 1 base, with 18 bases between. The CDR3 is 16 residues long. CDR1 is MNHEY, CDR2 SMNVEV, per germline (reference sequence). The CDR3 bases are TGTGCCAGCAGGGCTTGGGAGTTGACAGGGAACACTGAAGCTTTCTTT. This gives the protein CASRAWELTGNTEAFF.

This sequence joins TRBV5-1 and TRBJ1-2; no definite D call. V was cut by 4 bases and J by 11 bases, with 15 bases left in between. The germline CDR1 and CDR2 sequences are SGHRS and YFSETQ. The CDR3 has 12 amino acids. The CDR3 sequence: CASSPRGEWYTF. CDR3 nucleotide sequence: TGCGCCAGCAGCCCCCGCGGAGAGTGGTACACCTTC.

The table lists this clone with a few counts. This chain links TRBV7-9 with TRBJ2-3, with 9 positions matching TRBD2. V shed 0 bases, J shed 4 bases, and the junction held 2 bases outside the gene matches. CDR3 length: 15 amino acids. Germline-derived CDR1 and CDR2 are SEHNR and FQNEAQ (reference sequence). CDR3 region: CASSLASGGSDTQYF. CDR3 nucleotides: TGTGCCAGCAGCTTAGCTAGCGGGGGTTCAGATACGCAGTATTTT.

A few counts support this clone. The chain has TRBV18 and TRBJ2-7; TRBD1 might be the D (6 bases). V was shortened by 6 bases and J by 6 bases, with 18 bases between the two germline ends. CDR3 length: 14 residues. Looked up from germline, CDR1 is KGHSH and CDR2 is LQKENI. The DNA for the CDR3 is TGTGCCAGCTCCCCTCAAGGACAGAGTCGCGAGCAGTACTTC. Its protein is CASSPQGQSREQYF.

The chain is built from TRBV4-1 and TRBJ2-4, with 9 nucleotides matching TRBD1. Germline V CDR1 and CDR2: MGHRA, YSYEKL. CDR3 length equals 15 residues. V shed 2 bases, J shed 6 bases, and the junction held 5 bases outside the gene matches. The CDR3 loop reads CASSQTDRGGNIQYF. The CDR3 nucleotides are TGCGCCAGCAGCCAAACGGACAGGGGAGGAAACATTCAGTACTTC.

This clone was observed a handful of times. The V gene is TRBV6-1, the J gene TRBJ2-5; perhaps TRBD2 as D (5 bases). V gave up 7 bases and J gave up 1 base, with 13 bases separating them. This CDR3 is built from 14 residues. Germline CDR1 MNHNS, CDR2 SASEGT. CDR3 in amino acids: CASTTGSVQETQYF. The CDR3, as DNA: TGTGCCAGCACCACGGGGTCGGTCCAAGAGACCCAGTACTTC.

This clone turned up a few times. The CDR3 is CASSRDYTDTQYF. CDR3 in DNA: TGTGCCAGCAGTCGGGACTACACAGATACGCAGTATTTT. The chain employs TRBV2 and TRBJ2-3, with 7 nucleotides matching TRBD2. Germline trimming cut 5 bases from V and 2 bases from J; bases unmatched to any gene: 1. The CDR3 has 13 amino acids. CDR1 is SNHLY, CDR2 FYNNEI, per germline.

The chain is built from TRBV18 and TRBJ2-5; 12 bases fit TRBD2. Looked up from germline, CDR1 is KGHSH and CDR2 is LQKENI. This CDR3 contains 15 residues. V shed 3 bases and J 4 bases; nucleotides not matched to a gene: 3. The CDR3 region has the DNA TGTGCCAGCTCACCCCGGACTAGCGGGATAGAGACCCAGTACTTC. Residues: CASSPRTSGIETQYF.

This chain connects TRBV14 to TRBJ2-1, with 7 positions matching TRBD2. V gave up 8 bases and J gave up 2 bases; unmatched junction bases: 9. CDR3 length: 15 amino acids. Looked up from germline, CDR1 is SGHDN and CDR2 is FVKESK. The CDR3 bases are TGTGCCAGCGGCCCCGGCGCGGGGGCCTACAATGAGCAGTTCTTC. Its protein is CASGPGAGAYNEQFF.

This clone was found a few times. The chain links TRBV7-2 to TRBJ2-2; perhaps TRBD2 as D (6 bases). The CDR3 is 17 amino acids. The V end lost 2 bases, the J end lost 3 bases, and 16 bases lay between the germline ends. Per germline, CDR1 SGHTA and CDR2 FQGNSA. CDR3 residues: CASSLMGWGDYTGELFF. The CDR3, as DNA: TGTGCCAGCAGCTTAATGGGTTGGGGGGATTACACCGGGGAGCTGTTTTTT.

The V call is TRBV18, the J call TRBJ2-2, with a weak D call TRBD1 (5 bases). Trimming left V 2 bases short and J 3 bases short, with 13 bases between. Germline V gene lookup returns CDR1 KGHSH and CDR2 LQKENI. This CDR3 has 16 residues. The CDR3, as DNA: TGTGCCAGCTCACCAATCAGGGCCCGAGACACCGGGGAGCTGTTTTTT. Its protein is CASSPIRARDTGELFF.

The chain has TRBV18 and TRBJ1-4; D unresolved. V lost 4 bases, J lost 2 bases, and 5 bases lay in between. The CDR3 runs 13 residues. Per germline, CDR1 KGHSH and CDR2 LQKENI. CDR3 DNA: TGTGCCAGCTCACTCGGGACTAATGAAAAACTGTTTTTT. Its translation is CASSLGTNEKLFF.